Listed below are T cell receptor beta chains from one sample, sequenced in a study of T cell repertoires in cytomegalovirus infection. MiXCR, run by TCRdb on the reads, gives a single entry per CDR3 protein. Counted here are approximately 170,000 distinct CDR3 sequences, under 20% occurring once; the ten biggest clones make up roughly 20%. The sample was CD8+ T cells from PBMCs. These receptors were taken from a human donor in good health (CMV status not recorded). Some clones in this sample may be carry-over from other donors' samples. Each CDR3 is given with its conserved first and last residue. The D gene is left open where the match is weak. Clone sizes are given selectively: once, few, many, or a class where the clone is expanded.

V gene,clone size,J gene,D gene,CDR3 DNA,CDR3 protein
TRBV7-9,.,TRBJ2-5,.,TGTGCCAGCAGCCCCGTCAGGGGCAGGGAGACCCAGTACTTC,CASSPVRGRETQYF
TRBV6-2/TRBV6-3,few,TRBJ2-1,.,TGTGCCAGCAGTCCTCGTTGGGGGAGCTCCTACAATGAGCAGTTCTTC,CASSPRWGSSYNEQFF
TRBV7-9,.,TRBJ2-5,TRBD1,TGTGCCAGCAGCTCCCCGCAACAGGGGGCGCAAAGGGAGACCCAGTACTTC,CASSSPQQGAQRETQYF
TRBV7-3,.,TRBJ2-7,.,TGTGCCAGCAGTCCATTCCCTCGGGGGTACGAGCAGTACTTC,CASSPFPRGYEQYF
TRBV9,.,TRBJ2-7,TRBD1,TGTGCCAGCAGCGTATTTCCCGGACAGGGGAACGACGAGCAGTACTTC,CASSVFPGQGNDEQYF
TRBV6-1,few,TRBJ2-1,.,TGTGCCAGCGTTTGGGGGTATGAGCAGTTCTTC,CASVWGYEQFF
TRBV19,.,TRBJ1-1,.,TGTGCCAGTAGTATAGCCCACGGCTACACTGAAGCTTTCTTT,CASSIAHGYTEAFF
TRBV28,few,TRBJ2-3,TRBD2,TGTGCCAGCAGTTTAGGGACTAGCGGCGACACAGATACGCAGTATTTT,CASSLGTSGDTDTQYF
TRBV19,.,TRBJ2-1,.,TGTGCCAGTAGTACCCCCTCCATTCAGGGACGCAGCAATGAGCAGTTCTTC,CASSTPSIQGRSNEQFF
TRBV11-2,.,TRBJ2-7,TRBD2,TGTGCCAGCAGCTTAGTTCCAGCGGGAGGGCCCGAGCAGTACTTC,CASSLVPAGGPEQYF
TRBV28,many,TRBJ2-7,.,TGTGCCAGCAGTCCCGTATCCTACGAGCAGTACTTC,CASSPVSYEQYF
TRBV14,few,TRBJ2-7,TRBD1,TGTGCCAGCAGCCAACCGGGACAGAGGTTCTACGAGCAGTACTTC,CASSQPGQRFYEQYF
TRBV28,.,TRBJ2-3,TRBD2,TGTGCCAGCAGTTTTCAAAGCGGGAAGACAGATACGCAGTATTTT,CASSFQSGKTDTQYF
TRBV7-2,medium-sized,TRBJ2-7,TRBD2,TGTGCCAGCAGCTTAAGACTAGCGGGAGGGTTATACGAGCAGTACTTC,CASSLRLAGGLYEQYF
TRBV10-3,.,TRBJ2-7,TRBD2,TGTGCCATCAGTTTAGCGGGAGCCGCCGTAGACGAGCAGTACTTC,CAISLAGAAVDEQYF
TRBV7-8,many,TRBJ2-1,.,TGTGCCAGCAGCTCCCCAGGGAGGTTTAATTCAAATGAGCAGTTCTTC,CASSSPGRFNSNEQFF
TRBV4-1,.,TRBJ2-2,.,TGCGCCAGCAGCCGAGGGGTTGCGCTAGGGAACACCGGGGAGCTGTTTTTT,CASSRGVALGNTGELFF